The T cell receptor (beta chain) under discussion was sequenced for a study of blood T cell repertoires in COVID-19. The authors' processing: Reference gene primers were amplified, and this amplification served to estimate nucleated cell counts. Clones were sequenced by immunoSEQ multiplex PCR, and TCRdb holds only the in-frame ones, with some missing. V and J calls and clone size are given by that table; D and trimming were obtained from the DNA. The profile shows about 73,000 clones, 65% to 90% of them singletons. The CDR3 is 15 amino acids. With 1 base removed from V and 10 bases from J, the gap between germline ends came to 14 bases. Per the germline V gene, CDR1 is MNHNS and CDR2 is SASEGT.

Sequencing used peripheral blood. The sequence was obtained from a woman aged 60-70 years with acute or convalescent COVID-19. The chain uses TRBV6-1 and TRBJ1-6; D possibly corresponds to TRBD1 (5 bases). The CDR3 sequence is CASSEDSGQKSPLHF. Written as DNA, the CDR3 is TGTGCCAGCAGTGAAGATTCAGGGCAAAAATCACCCCTCCACTTT.